The rows below give T cell receptor beta chains drawn from one sample of a study of cytomegalovirus exposure and HLA in healthy donors. Sequencing used immunoSEQ multiplex PCR; TCRdb keeps in-frame clones, though not all of them. The sample has 85,000 to 130,000 clones, approximately 82% seen once; the top ten hold 1.2%. The specimen sequenced was PBMCs. The receptor set was obtained from a woman younger than 30 in good health and CMV-seronegative. The CDR3 runs from the conserved cysteine through the conserved F or W. D genes are given only for firm matches. The size of a clone is reported for some rows only, either as once, few or many, or as a class for expanded clones.

V gene	D gene	clone size	J gene	CDR3 length	CDR3 protein	CDR3 DNA
TRBV5-5	TRBD2	few	TRBJ2-7	14	CASSPSGRVNEQYF	TGTGCCAGCAGCCCTAGCGGGAGGGTGAACGAGCAGTACTTC
TRBV4-3	.	few	TRBJ2-7	15	CASSQGWQGSYEQYF	TGCGCCAGCAGCCAAGGGTGGCAGGGGTCCTACGAGCAGTACTTC
TRBV4-3	.	few	TRBJ2-3	15	CASSQDLERLDTQYF	TGCGCCAGCAGCCAAGATCTAGAGAGATTAGATACGCAGTATTTT
TRBV13	TRBD2	.	TRBJ2-7	16	CASSLSGGRLAYEQYF	TGTGCCAGCAGCTTATCGGGCGGGAGACTAGCCTACGAGCAGTACTTC
TRBV11-3	TRBD2	.	TRBJ2-3	16	CASSPGTSGRTDTQYF	TGTGCCAGCAGCCCCGGGACTAGCGGACGCACAGATACGCAGTATTTT
TRBV30	TRBD1	.	TRBJ1-5	15	CAWAQGQGTNQPQHF	TGTGCCTGGGCCCAGGGACAGGGCACAAATCAGCCCCAGCATTTT
TRBV18	TRBD1	.	TRBJ1-2	13	CASSPQGVYGYTF	TGTGCCAGCTCGCCGCAGGGGGTCTATGGCTACACCTTC
TRBV27	TRBD1	.	TRBJ1-6	16	CASSLSPRQGVSPLHF	TGTGCCAGCAGTTTATCCCCCCGACAGGGGGTGTCACCCCTCCACTTT
TRBV28	.	.	TRBJ2-1	15	CASSANRGARNEQFF	TGTGCCAGCAGTGCAAATAGGGGTGCCCGGAATGAGCAGTTCTTC
TRBV19	.	.	TRBJ2-7	16	CASSMGWGASMSEQYF	TGTGCCAGTAGTATGGGGTGGGGCGCGTCGATGTCCGAGCAGTACTTC
TRBV4-3	.	.	TRBJ2-5	13	CASSLDNGGTQYF	TGCGCCAGCAGCCTCGATAACGGTGGGACCCAGTACTTC
TRBV28	TRBD2	once	TRBJ2-1	14	CASGGTSGRNEQFF	TGTGCCAGCGGAGGGACTAGCGGGAGAAATGAGCAGTTCTTC
TRBV10-3	TRBD1	once	TRBJ2-7	13	CAISAGQTYEQYF	TGTGCCATCAGTGCGGGACAGACCTACGAGCAGTACTTC
TRBV2	.	once	TRBJ2-2	15	CASSGFRVNTGELFF	TGTGCCAGCAGTGGGTTCAGGGTCAACACCGGGGAGCTGTTTTTT
TRBV7-9	TRBD2	.	TRBJ2-3	16	CASSSRGGRATDTQYF	TGTGCCAGCAGCTCTCGGGGGGGGCGAGCGACAGATACGCAGTATTTT
TRBV20-1	.	.	TRBJ1-1	10	CSGTWTEAFF	TGCAGTGGGACTTGGACTGAAGCTTTCTTT
TRBV5-1	TRBD2	.	TRBJ2-1	15	CASSTTGLRHNEQFF	TGCGCCAGCAGCACAACGGGACTACGCCACAATGAGCAGTTCTTC
TRBV30	.	few	TRBJ1-1	12	CAWSAGNTEAFF	TGTGCCTGGAGTGCAGGGAACACTGAAGCTTTCTTT
TRBV7-6	.	.	TRBJ2-3	13	CASSPPTRSTQYF	TGTGCCAGCAGCCCCCCTACGCGGTCTACGCAGTATTTT
TRBV7-2	.	.	TRBJ1-2	15	CASSLDFWQGYGYTF	TGTGCCAGCAGCTTAGATTTCTGGCAGGGTTATGGCTACACCTTC
TRBV5-4	TRBD2	.	TRBJ2-1	15	CASSLVAGAYNEQFF	TGTGCCAGCAGCTTGGTAGCGGGAGCGTACAATGAGCAGTTCTTC
TRBV29-1	.	.	TRBJ2-1	13	CSLMGGGYNEQFF	TGCAGCCTGATGGGAGGAGGGTACAATGAGCAGTTCTTC
TRBV9	.	.	TRBJ2-2	14	CASSGTENTGELFF	TGTGCCAGCAGCGGCACAGAAAACACCGGGGAGCTGTTTTTT
TRBV7-2	.	.	TRBJ1-5	16	CASSQSYADSNQPQHF	TGTGCCAGCAGCCAAAGCTATGCGGACTCCAATCAACCCCAGCATTTT
TRBV4-3	TRBD1	.	TRBJ2-7	18	CASSPRLGGQGKDYEQYF	TGCGCCAGCAGCCCAAGGTTGGGGGGACAGGGGAAGGACTACGAGCAGTACTTC
TRBV25-1	.	.	TRBJ2-3	13	CASSDRPADTQYF	TGTGCCAGCAGTGATCGCCCGGCAGATACGCAGTATTTT
TRBV5-4	TRBD2	once	TRBJ2-2	17	CASSLASGRAAGGELFF	TGTGCCAGCAGCTTGGCTAGCGGGAGGGCCGCAGGCGGGGAGCTGTTTTTT
TRBV18	TRBD1	.	TRBJ1-6	15	CASSPRGTGDAPLHF	TGTGCCAGCTCACCCCGCGGGACAGGGGATGCACCCCTCCACTTT
TRBV9	.	.	TRBJ2-3	15	CASSVLARGTDTQYF	TGTGCCAGCAGCGTGTTGGCCAGGGGCACAGATACGCAGTATTTT